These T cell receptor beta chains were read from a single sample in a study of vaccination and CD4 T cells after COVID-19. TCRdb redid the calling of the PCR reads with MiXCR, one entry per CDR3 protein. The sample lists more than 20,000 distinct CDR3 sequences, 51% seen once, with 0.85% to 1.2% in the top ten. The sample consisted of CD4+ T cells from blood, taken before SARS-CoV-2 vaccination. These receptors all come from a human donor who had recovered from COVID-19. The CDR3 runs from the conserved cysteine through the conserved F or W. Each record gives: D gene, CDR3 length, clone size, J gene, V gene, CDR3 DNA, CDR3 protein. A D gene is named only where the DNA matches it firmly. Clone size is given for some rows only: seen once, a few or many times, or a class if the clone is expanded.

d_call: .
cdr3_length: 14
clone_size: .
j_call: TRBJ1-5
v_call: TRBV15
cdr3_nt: TGTGCCACCTCTGCTCGGACAGACAATCAGCCCCAGCATTTT
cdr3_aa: CATSARTDNQPQHF

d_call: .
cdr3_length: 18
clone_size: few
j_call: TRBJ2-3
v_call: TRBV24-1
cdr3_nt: TGTGCCACCAGTCCCACAGTTGCGGAGCTAACTAACACAGATACGCAGTATTTT
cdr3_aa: CATSPTVAELTNTDTQYF

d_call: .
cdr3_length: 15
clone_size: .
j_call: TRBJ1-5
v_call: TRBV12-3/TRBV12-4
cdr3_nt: TGTGCCAGCAGTTTAAATAGGGATGTCAATCAGCCCCAGCATTTT
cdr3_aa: CASSLNRDVNQPQHF

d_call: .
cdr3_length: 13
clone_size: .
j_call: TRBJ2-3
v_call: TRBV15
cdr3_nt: TGTGCCACCAGCAGAGATCGTACAGATACGCAGTATTTT
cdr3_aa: CATSRDRTDTQYF

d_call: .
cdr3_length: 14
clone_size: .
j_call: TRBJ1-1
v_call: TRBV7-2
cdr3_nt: TGTGCCAGCAGCGGCCCTAATACGAACACTGAAGCTTTCTTT
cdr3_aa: CASSGPNTNTEAFF

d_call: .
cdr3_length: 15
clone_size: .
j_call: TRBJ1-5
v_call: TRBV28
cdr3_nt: TGTGCCAGCAGCGTCCCGGGACCTAGCAATCAGCCCCAGCATTTT
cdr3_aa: CASSVPGPSNQPQHF

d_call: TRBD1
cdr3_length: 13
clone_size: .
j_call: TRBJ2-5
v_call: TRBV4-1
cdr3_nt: TGCGCCAGCTCCACAGGGGGTAGGGAGACCCAGTACTTC
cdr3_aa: CASSTGGRETQYF

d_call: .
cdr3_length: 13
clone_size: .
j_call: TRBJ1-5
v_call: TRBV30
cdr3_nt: TGTGCCTGGAGTATGGGAGGTGATCAGCCCCAGCATTTT
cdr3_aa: CAWSMGGDQPQHF

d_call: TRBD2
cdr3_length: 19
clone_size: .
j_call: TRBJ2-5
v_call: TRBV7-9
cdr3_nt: TGTGCCAGCAGCTTTTCGCCGCGGACTAGCGGGAGGTACCAAGAGACCCAGTACTTC
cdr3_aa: CASSFSPRTSGRYQETQYF

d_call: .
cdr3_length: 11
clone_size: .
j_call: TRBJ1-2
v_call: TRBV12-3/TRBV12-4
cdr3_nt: TGTGCTTGTCGGGGTAACTATGGCTACACCTTC
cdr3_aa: CACRGNYGYTF

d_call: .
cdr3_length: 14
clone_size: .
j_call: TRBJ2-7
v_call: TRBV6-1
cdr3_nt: TGTGCCAGCAAAGGGTTTGGCCCTACCTACGAGCAGTACTTC
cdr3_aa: CASKGFGPTYEQYF

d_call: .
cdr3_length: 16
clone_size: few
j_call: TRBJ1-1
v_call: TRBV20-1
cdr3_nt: TGCAGTGCACTGAAAGGGGGAAGGGGCGCGAGGACTGAAGCTTTCTTT
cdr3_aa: CSALKGGRGARTEAFF